This T cell receptor beta chain appears in the sequencing data of a study of molecular identifiers for immune sequencing clone quantification. TCRdb reprocessed the PCR reads with MiXCR, giving one entry per CDR3 protein. The sample lists fewer than 30,000 distinct CDR3 sequences; 15% to 20% were seen once. V shed 3 bases and J shed 0 bases, with 15 bases lying between them. Looked up from germline, CDR1 is SQVTM and CDR2 is ANQGSEA. The CDR3 runs to 16 residues. There are many counts of this clonotype. The chain has TRBV29-1 and TRBJ2-1; D assignment may be TRBD1 or TRBD2 (5 bases each). This clonotype was sampled from a human donor in good health. Some libraries in this study had Jurkat cell RNA spiked in. Sequences were obtained from naive CD8+ T cells from blood, with Jurkat cell RNA spiked in. Subset given: FACS-sorted CD8+CD4-CCR7+CD45RA+ naive T cells. The CDR3 DNA sequence: TGCAGCGTTGAGGGGGTCGGCGGGCTCTCCTACAATGAGCAGTTCTTC. It is translated as CSVEGVGGLSYNEQFF.